This TCR beta chain was sequenced during a study of T cell responses to AZD1222 COVID-19 vaccine (dated by TCRdb to the early 2020s). Notes on the research overall: AZD1222 recipients whose second dose came at about 4 weeks and those whose second dose came at about 12 weeks were combined into one group, since spike-specific TCR depth and breadth did not differ between the two schedules. Trial participants were enrolled into age subgroups of 18-55, 56-69 and 70-plus years, which contained roughly 150, 30 and 60 TCR-sequenced participants, respectively. A total of just over 230 trial participants underwent TCR sequencing, of whom 200 to 220 received two doses of AZD1222 and around 26 received two doses of the MenACWY control vaccine.

The investigation overall reported the following: Spike-specific TCR breadth and depth rose significantly after two AZD1222 doses compared with day 0 and with MenACWY recipients. Most participants were white British and females outnumbered males, and the authors suggested that clonal diversity may have been underestimated. Epitopes outside the regions mutated in the B.1.351 and B.1.1.7 variants were reportedly recognized by nearly half of the unique spike-specific TCRs. Conclusions about previously exposed vaccinees are limited because only a handful of AZD1222 recipients were SARS-CoV-2 seropositive at baseline. The whole spike protein was spanned by vaccine-associated CD4 TCRs, and dominant responses were seen in regions 160-218 and 743-854. Because no day 14 peak-response samples were available, the repertoires could be characterized only after the peak T cell response. In the small 56-69-year group, the increase in depth fell short of significance, most likely because of low power.

As concerns this clone: Its antigen remains unidentified. No much larger clone is present one base from it, and per-base qualities are unavailable. The same CDR3 also results from other DNA sequences found in this sample.

Taken from the germline V gene, the CDR1 and CDR2 loops are SGDLS and YYNGEE. From the cysteine up to the phenylalanine, the CDR3 has a length of 13 residues. This entry keeps only the CDR3 DNA: 39 bases, framed from base 1. V is shortened by 2 bases, J by 1 base, and the region joining them spans 6 bases. According to the study, the label for this sample's time point signals: baseline before first vaccination. Vaccinee samples came from UK trials COV001 and COV002, including a single-blind randomized controlled phase 2/3 trial of AZD1222 (ChAdOx1 nCoV-19) in healthy adults. For TCRbeta chain sequencing, PBMC samples were collected from trial participants at day 0 and at day 28 after the second dose. The CDR3 regions of human TCRbeta chains were analyzed by immunosequencing. Concerning the study's data processing: TCRs in the repertoires were matched against a reference library of SARS-CoV-2-specific TCRs that had been generated with the MIRA antigen-specificity platform. Breadth meant the fraction of unique TCRs that were SARS-CoV-2-associated, whereas depth meant the fraction of total T cells that were SARS-CoV-2-associated. Using the MIRA data, each spike-specific TCR was mapped to the spike region that the TCR reacts to and placed in a CD4 or CD8 class. Log10-transformed breadth and depth values were compared by one-way ANOVA with Sidak's multiple comparisons tests. This is the immuneACCESS table as TCRdb keeps it, with only in-frame sequences that have V and J called. A part of the clones is gone; compared with another copy, unresolved V genes explain less than half, and the rest is unexplained. Clone size and V and J calls were adopted from that table, with D and trimming inferred from the DNA. The sample records about 100,000 clones, over 85% of which are singletons. The ten most abundant clones make up less than 2.5% of the sample.

The starting material was peripheral blood, obtained on day 0 of AZD1222 vaccination. The sequence links TRBV9 to TRBJ1-1; TRBD1 is possibly the D segment (5 matching bases). The TCR originated in an adult in good health. DNA sequence: TGTGCCAGCAGCGTGACAGCGAACACTGAAGCTTTCTTT. This is translated as CASSVTANTEAFF.